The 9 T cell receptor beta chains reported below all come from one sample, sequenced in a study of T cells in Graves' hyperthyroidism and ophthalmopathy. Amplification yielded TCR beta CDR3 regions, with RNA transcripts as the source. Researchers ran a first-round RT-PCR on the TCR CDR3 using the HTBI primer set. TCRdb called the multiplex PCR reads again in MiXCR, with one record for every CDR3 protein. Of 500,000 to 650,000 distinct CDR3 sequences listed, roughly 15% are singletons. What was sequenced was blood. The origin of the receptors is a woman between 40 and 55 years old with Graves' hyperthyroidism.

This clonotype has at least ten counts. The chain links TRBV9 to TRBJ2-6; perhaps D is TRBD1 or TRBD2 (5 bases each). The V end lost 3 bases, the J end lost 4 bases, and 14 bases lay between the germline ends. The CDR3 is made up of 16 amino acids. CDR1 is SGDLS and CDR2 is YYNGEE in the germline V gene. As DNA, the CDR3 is TGTGCCAGCAGCGCGGATATGGGACCAGGGGCCAACGTCCTGACTTTC. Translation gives CASSADMGPGANVLTF.

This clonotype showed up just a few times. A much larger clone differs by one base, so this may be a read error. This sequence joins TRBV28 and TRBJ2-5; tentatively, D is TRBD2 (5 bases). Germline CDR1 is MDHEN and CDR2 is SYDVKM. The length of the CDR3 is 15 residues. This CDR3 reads CASSPFSGSGETQHF. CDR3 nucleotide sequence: TGTGCCAGCAGCCCCTTTTCGGGAAGCGGAGAGACCCAGCACTTC.

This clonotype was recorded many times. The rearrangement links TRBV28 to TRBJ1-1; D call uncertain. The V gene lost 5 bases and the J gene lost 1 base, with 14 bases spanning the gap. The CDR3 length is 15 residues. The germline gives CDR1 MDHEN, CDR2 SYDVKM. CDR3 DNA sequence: TGTGCCAGCAGTATCCCGGCGGCTCGGAACACTGAAGCTTTCTTT. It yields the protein CASSIPAARNTEAFF.

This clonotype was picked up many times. CDR3 in DNA: TGCGCCAGCAATGTACAGGGGCCGTCGAACACCGGGGAGCTGTTTTTT. This gives the protein CASNVQGPSNTGELFF. The chain joins TRBV5-1 to TRBJ2-2; 7 bases line up with TRBD1. Per the germline V gene, CDR1 is SGHRS and CDR2 is YFSETQ. This CDR3 is built from 16 residues. Losses at the gene ends were 6 bases for V and 0 bases for J; bases not matched to a gene: 8.

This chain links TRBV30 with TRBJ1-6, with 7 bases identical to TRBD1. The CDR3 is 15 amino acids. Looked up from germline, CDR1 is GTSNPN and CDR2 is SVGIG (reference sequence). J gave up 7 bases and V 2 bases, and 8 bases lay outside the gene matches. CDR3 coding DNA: TGTGCCTGGAGTTTCCGGGACAGAGAGAATTCACCCCTCCACTTT. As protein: CAWSFRDRENSPLHF.

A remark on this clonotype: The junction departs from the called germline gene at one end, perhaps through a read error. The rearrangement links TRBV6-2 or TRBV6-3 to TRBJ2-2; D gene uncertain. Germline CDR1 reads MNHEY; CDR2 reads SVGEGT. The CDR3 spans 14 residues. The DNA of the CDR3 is TGTGCCAGCAGTTACTCGCGGAACACGGGGGAGCTGTTTTTT. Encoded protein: CASSYSRNTGELFF.

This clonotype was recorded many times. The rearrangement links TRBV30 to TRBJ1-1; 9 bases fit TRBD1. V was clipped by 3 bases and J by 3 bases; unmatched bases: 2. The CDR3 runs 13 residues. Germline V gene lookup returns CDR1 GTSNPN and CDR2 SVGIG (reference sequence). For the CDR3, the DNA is TGTGCCTGGAGAGGACAGGGGCACACTGAAGCTTTCTTT. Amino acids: CAWRGQGHTEAFF.

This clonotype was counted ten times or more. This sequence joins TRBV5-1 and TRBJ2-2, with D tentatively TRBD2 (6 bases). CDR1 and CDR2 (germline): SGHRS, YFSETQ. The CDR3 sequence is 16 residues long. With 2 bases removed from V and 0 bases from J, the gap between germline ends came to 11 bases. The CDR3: CASSFRELPNTGELFF. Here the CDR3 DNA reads TGCGCCAGCAGCTTTCGGGAGCTCCCGAACACCGGGGAGCTGTTTTTT.

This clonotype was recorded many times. CDR3 coding DNA: TGTGCCTGGAGGGAGGGCCTAGCGGGAGCCCACGGGGAGCTGTTTTTT. It encodes CAWREGLAGAHGELFF. The chain employs TRBV30 and TRBJ2-2; TRBD2 aligns across 10 bases. From germline, CDR1 is GTSNPN and CDR2 SVGIG (reference sequence). V lost 3 bases and J lost 7; bases outside the gene matches: 11. The CDR3 contains 16 residues.